Presented here are 20 T cell receptor beta chains from one specimen sequenced in a study of vaccination and CD4 T cells after COVID-19. The study sequenced cultured CD4+ T cell DNA using the Oncomine TCR Beta short-read assay. TCRdb itself ran the PCR reads through MiXCR, one entry per CDR3 protein. Here the sample spans roughly 14,000 distinct CDR3 sequences, about three fifths being singletons. For these receptors, no antigen is known. Treatment given: approximately nine-day PBMC culture with coronavirus spike peptide pools or control peptides (ViraFEST assay). The specimen sequenced was CD4+ T cells from blood, cultured in vitro. The receptors here all came from a human donor who had recovered from COVID-19.

The V and J genes are TRBV19 and TRBJ1-6; 7 bases fit TRBD1. Trimming cost V 4 bases and J 10 bases; bases outside gene matches: 16. This CDR3 is built from 17 residues. Germline loops: CDR1 LNHDA, CDR2 SQIVND (reference sequence). CDR3 nucleotide sequence: TGTGCCAGTAGTACAACCGGGACAGCCTCAAGGGGATCACCCCTCCACTTT. Its translation is CASSTTGTASRGSPLHF.

In DNA form, the CDR3 reads TGTGCCAGCACCCCACAGGGGGCGGGCAATCAGCCCCAGCATTTT. Its protein product is CASTPQGAGNQPQHF. This chain connects TRBV25-1 to TRBJ1-5, with 9 bases lining up with TRBD1. Trimming cost V 7 bases and J 2 bases; bases outside gene matches: 6. Germline lookup yields CDR1 MGHDK and CDR2 SYGVNS. CDR3 length equals 15 residues.

V is TRBV5-3 and J is TRBJ2-7; D remains ambiguous. TRBV5-3 is assigned to the ORF class and has an uncertain function. V gave up 8 bases and J gave up 0 bases, with 9 bases separating them. The CDR3 is made up of 12 amino acids. CDR3 in DNA: TGTGCCAGGCCCTGGGGCTCCTACGAGCAGTACTTC. It translates to CARPWGSYEQYF.

In its sample, this clonotype ranks as medium-sized. The gene calls are TRBV7-6 and TRBJ1-6; TRBD1 is a possible D gene (5 bases). Trimming cost V 0 bases and J 9 bases, with 12 bases left between them. The CDR3 totals 15 residues. The germline gives CDR1 SGHVS, CDR2 FNYEAQ. The CDR3 loop is CASSLAAGTGSPLHF. In nucleotides, the CDR3 is TGTGCCAGCAGCTTAGCGGCAGGGACGGGTTCACCCCTCCACTTT.

This chain joins TRBV20-1 and TRBJ2-5, with D uncertain. Deletions cut 5 bases from V and 0 bases from J, with 4 bases between. The germline gives CDR1 DFQATT, CDR2 SNEGSKA (reference sequence). This CDR3 spans 11 amino acids. The CDR3 region has the DNA TGCAGTGCTCTTAACCAAGAGACCCAGTACTTC. Amino acids: CSALNQETQYF.

The chain joins TRBV20-1 to TRBJ2-1; D is unclear. CDR3 length equals 14 residues. CDR1 and CDR2 from the germline V gene are DFQATT and SNEGSKA (reference sequence). Trimming took off 0 bases at V and 5 bases at J, with 11 bases between the two ends. For the CDR3, the DNA is TGCAGTGCTAGAGATGCGGCTATTGACAATGAGCAGTTCTTC. This encodes CSARDAAIDNEQFF.

The rearrangement links TRBV28 to TRBJ1-5; D is uncertain. The CDR3 covers 15 residues. Trimming removed 6 bases from V and 2 bases from J, with 14 bases in between. Germline assignment: CDR1 MDHEN and CDR2 SYDVKM. The DNA of the CDR3 is TGTGCCAGCAGCTGGGCCCTAGGGCGCAATCAGCCCCAGCATTTT. Translation gives CASSWALGRNQPQHF.

V usage is TRBV20-1 and J usage is TRBJ2-5; the match to TRBD1 covers 7 bases. Germline V gives CDR1 DFQATT, CDR2 SNEGSKA (reference sequence). With 1 base clipped from V and 5 bases from J, the junction kept 16 bases outside the gene matches. The CDR3 has 17 amino acids. The CDR3 loop is CSARGVMGQLVEETQYF. The CDR3 DNA is TGCAGTGCTAGAGGGGTAATGGGACAGCTGGTCGAGGAGACCCAGTACTTC.

The chain uses TRBV29-1 and TRBJ1-2; TRBD1 might be the D (5 bases). V lost 3 bases and J lost 6, with 14 bases in between. Germline CDR1 reads SQVTM; CDR2 reads ANQGSEA. CDR3 length equals 13 residues. The CDR3 sequence: CSVDVGTGHGYTF. The CDR3 DNA follows: TGCAGCGTTGATGTCGGGACGGGCCATGGCTACACCTTC.

The rearrangement links TRBV10-1 to TRBJ1-6, with D unresolved. There are 15 residues in the CDR3. The germline gives CDR1 WNHNN, CDR2 SYGVQD (reference sequence). V was clipped by 6 bases and J by 0 bases, with 9 bases between them. CDR3 amino acids: CASRGRSSYNSPLHF. The DNA for the CDR3 is TGCGCCAGCAGGGGCCGGAGCTCCTATAATTCACCCCTCCACTTT.

J is TRBJ2-1 and V is TRBV7-9; D perhaps matches TRBD2 (7 bases). The germline gives CDR1 SEHNR, CDR2 FQNEAQ (reference sequence). The CDR3 is 16 amino acids. With 5 bases removed from V and 7 bases from J, the gap between germline ends came to 21 bases. CDR3 loop: CASSIGGLGVMNEQFF. CDR3 DNA sequence: TGTGCCAGCAGCATCGGGGGGCTAGGCGTGATGAATGAGCAGTTCTTC.

A few counts support this clonotype. V and J are TRBV20-1 and TRBJ1-1; 7 bases match TRBD1. This CDR3 contains 13 residues. Per the germline V gene, CDR1 is DFQATT and CDR2 is SNEGSKA (reference sequence). The J segment lost 8 bases and the V segment lost 3 bases, leaving 9 bases of the junction unmatched. The DNA for the CDR3 is TGCAGTGCTAGGGGGACAGCCGTCTCCGAAGCTTTCTTT. Its protein is CSARGTAVSEAFF.

This chain uses TRBV6-5 with TRBJ1-2; no definite D call. V was shortened by 4 bases and J by 2 bases, with 5 bases between the two germline ends. The CDR3 consists of 12 residues. Per germline, CDR1 MNHEY and CDR2 SVGAGI. The CDR3 nucleotides are TGTGCCAGCAGTTCCGGAAACTATGGCTACACCTTC. The encoded protein is CASSSGNYGYTF.

This sequence joins TRBV19 and TRBJ1-2, with 9 bases aligning to TRBD1. The CDR3 consists of 13 residues. Germline assignment: CDR1 LNHDA and CDR2 SQIVND (reference sequence). After removal of 4 bases from V and 7 bases from J, the junction contained 4 bases not matched to a gene. The CDR3 nucleotides read TGTGCCAGTAGTACCACAGGGGGCAGTGGCTACACCTTC. This translates into CASSTTGGSGYTF.

The V call is TRBV5-5, the J call TRBJ2-1, with D tentatively TRBD2 (5 bases). The V end was cut by 4 bases, the J end by 7 bases, with 24 bases between. CDR1 and CDR2 (germline): SGHKS, YYEKEE (reference sequence). The CDR3 is made up of 17 amino acids. The CDR3 is CASSREAPRASKNEQFF. CDR3 DNA sequence: TGTGCCAGCAGCCGAGAAGCCCCGCGGGCTAGCAAAAATGAGCAGTTCTTC.

The chain carries TRBV20-1 and TRBJ1-1; D gene unclear. Germline CDR1 and CDR2: DFQATT and SNEGSKA (reference sequence). Trimming removed 3 bases from V and 5 bases from J, with 22 bases in between. This CDR3 region has 16 residues. CDR3 sequence: CSASPPWAPAGTEAFF. CDR3 nucleotides: TGCAGTGCTAGCCCTCCCTGGGCCCCGGCGGGGACTGAAGCTTTCTTT.

This chain joins TRBV6-5 and TRBJ2-1; 7 nucleotides agree with TRBD2. V lost 0 bases, J lost 12 bases, and 14 bases stayed unmatched. The length of the CDR3 is 16 residues. CDR1 and CDR2 (germline): MNHEY, SVGAGI. The CDR3 nucleotides are TGTGCCAGCAGTTACTCCCCGCGGGGTGGACTAGATGGGCAGTTCTTC. Amino acids: CASSYSPRGGLDGQFF.

J is TRBJ1-1 and V is TRBV7-6, with D unresolved. Per germline, CDR1 SGHVS and CDR2 FNYEAQ. The CDR3 runs to 14 residues. V lost 0 bases, J lost 0 bases, and 5 bases lay in between. Here the CDR3 reads CASSLALMNTEAFF. The CDR3 coding sequence is TGTGCCAGCAGCTTAGCCCTGATGAACACTGAAGCTTTCTTT.

The gene calls are TRBV20-1 and TRBJ2-1; 10 nucleotides line up with TRBD1. Germline CDR1 and CDR2: DFQATT and SNEGSKA (reference sequence). Germline trimming cut 3 bases from V and 5 bases from J; bases unmatched to any gene: 7. The CDR3 is 15 amino acids. The DNA of the CDR3 is TGCAGTGCTAGGCACCCAGGACAGGGGGACAATGAGCAGTTCTTC. Amino acids: CSARHPGQGDNEQFF.

J is TRBJ2-3 and V is TRBV20-1, with 8 bases lining up with TRBD2. The CDR3 covers 18 residues. The V segment lost 6 bases and the J segment 0 bases; nucleotides outside the gene matches: 17. In germline, CDR1 is DFQATT, CDR2 SNEGSKA (reference sequence). In nucleotides, the CDR3 is TGCAGTGCCTCGTCCCAGGGGTGGGCTAGCGGGAGCACAGATACGCAGTATTTT. This gives the protein CSASSQGWASGSTDTQYF.